The T cell receptor (beta chain) under discussion was sequenced for a study of blood T cell repertoires in COVID-19. Study-level background: Both acute and convalescent COVID-19 samples were obtained from the United States, Italy and Spain. The analysed material was cDNA or gDNA that came from T cells, B-cell-depleted T cells, or PBMCs.

Clinical history as reported by participants underpinned cohort assignment. The length of the CDR3 is 16 residues. Germline V gene sequence: CDR1 SGHVS, CDR2 FQNEAQ. V lost 3 bases to trimming and J lost 1 base, with 13 bases between them. In the original processing: Estimation of nucleated cell counts was performed using reference gene primer amplification. Clones were sequenced by immunoSEQ multiplex PCR, and TCRdb holds only the in-frame ones, with some missing. V, J and clone size derive from that table, while D and trimming were established from the DNA sequence. Found here are 350,000 to 500,000 clones, roughly 88% of them singletons; the top ten hold around 1.5%.

The sequence was obtained from a woman aged 18 to 35 who had been exposed to COVID-19. The gene calls are TRBV7-8 and TRBJ2-1; D is perhaps TRBD2 (5 bases). Sequences were obtained from PBMCs or T cells enriched from blood (not recorded which). CDR3 nucleotides: TGTGCCAGCAGCTTCGGCCAGCGGCCTTCCTACAATGAGCAGTTCTTC. This translates into CASSFGQRPSYNEQFF. Full variable domain (remainder filled in from reference TRBV7-8 and TRBJ2-1): GAGVSQSPRYKVAKRGQDVALRCDPISGHVSLFWYQQALGQGPEFLTYFQNEAQLDKSGLPSDRFFAERPEGSVSTLKIQRTQQEDSAVYLCASSFGQRPSYNEQFFGPGTRLTVL.